The 17 T cell receptor beta chains in this list originate from one sample, sequenced in a study of blood T cell repertoires in COVID-19. Using immunoSEQ multiplex PCR, the repertoire was profiled, and TCRdb retains in-frame clones only, with some absent. Of about 210,000 clones in the sample, about four fifths were seen once. The sequencing sample was made of peripheral blood. These receptors were collected from a woman between 45 and 60 years old with active or convalescent COVID-19.

CDR3 coding DNA: TGTGCCAGCAGCTTAGGGGGCAGGAACACTGAAGCTTTCTTT. Its translation is CASSLGGRNTEAFF. The V gene is TRBV7-2, the J gene TRBJ1-1; possibly TRBD1 for D (5 bases). Germline V gives CDR1 SGHTA, CDR2 FQGNSA. V was shortened by 1 base and J by 1 base, with 7 bases between the two germline ends. This CDR3 comprises 14 residues.

As regards this clone: The sample has other DNA sequences that encode this CDR3 too. This chain joins TRBV28 and TRBJ1-5; D unclear. From germline, CDR1 is MDHEN and CDR2 SYDVKM. V shed 2 bases and J shed 1 base, with 6 bases lying between them. This CDR3 is built from 14 residues. DNA for the CDR3: TGTGCCAGCAGTTTAGGTGGCAGCAATCAGCCCCAGCATTTT. Protein: CASSLGGSNQPQHF.

V and J are TRBV2 and TRBJ2-2; 9 nucleotides align to TRBD2. Germline V gene sequence: CDR1 SNHLY, CDR2 FYNNEI. V lost 8 bases and J lost 1; bases outside the gene matches: 5. This CDR3 has 15 amino acids. The CDR3 loop reads CASYAGGLNTGELFF. The CDR3 nucleotides read TGTGCCAGCTATGCGGGAGGGTTGAACACCGGGGAGCTGTTTTTT.

The chain carries TRBV3-1 (or the pseudogene TRBV3-2) and TRBJ2-5; 8 positions match TRBD2. This CDR3 is built from 14 residues. V lost 6 bases, J lost 1 base, and 4 bases stayed unmatched. CDR1 and CDR2 (germline): LGHDT, YNNKEL (reference sequence). The CDR3 sequence: CASSRTSGQETQYF. DNA for the CDR3: TGTGCCAGCAGTCGAACTAGCGGCCAAGAGACCCAGTACTTC.

This clone showed up just once. This chain uses TRBV3-1 (or the pseudogene TRBV3-2) with TRBJ2-6; no reliable D call. The length of the CDR3 is 16 residues. V lost 4 bases, J lost 0 bases, and 10 bases lay in between. Germline CDR1 and CDR2: LGHDT and YNNKEL (reference sequence). CDR3 sequence (DNA): TGTGCCAGCAGCCCCAACCACGGCTCTGGGGCCAACGTCCTGACTTTC. The encoded protein is CASSPNHGSGANVLTF.

The chain joins TRBV10-3 to TRBJ1-4; D ambiguous. Germline assignment: CDR1 ENHRY and CDR2 SYGVKD. The CDR3 length is 12 residues. The V gene lost 11 bases and the J gene lost 8 bases, with 15 bases spanning the gap. The CDR3 DNA reads as TGTGCCGCCAGCGGGGTGGGCGAAAAACTGTTTTTT. Protein sequence: CAASGVGEKLFF.

The chain combines TRBV28 with TRBJ2-7, with TRBD2 matching over 7 bases. Germline assignment: CDR1 MDHEN and CDR2 SYDVKM. The length of the CDR3 is 16 residues. After removal of 8 bases from V and 0 bases from J, the junction contained 13 bases not matched to a gene. CDR3 nucleotides: TGTGCCAGCTTCCCTATTAGCGGGCTTAGCTCCTACGAGCAGTACTTC. It encodes CASFPISGLSSYEQYF.

This chain links TRBV5-1 with TRBJ2-1; D remains ambiguous. Germline assignment: CDR1 SGHRS and CDR2 YFSETQ. Trimming took 1 base from V and 6 from J, leaving 8 bases between them. CDR3 length: 13 amino acids. CDR3 sequence: CASSLSPGNEQFF. CDR3 nucleotides: TGCGCCAGCAGCTTGTCCCCGGGCAATGAGCAGTTCTTC.

This clone was detected only a few times. The chain has TRBV19 and TRBJ1-2; 9 bases are shared with TRBD1. The germline gives CDR1 LNHDA, CDR2 SQIVND (reference sequence). The CDR3 sequence is 15 residues long. J lost 4 bases, V lost 5 bases, and 8 bases had no gene match. This CDR3 reads CASSRRDRVLYGYTF. The CDR3 DNA sequence: TGTGCCAGTAGTCGCCGGGACAGGGTCCTCTATGGCTACACCTTC.

The chain links TRBV6-5 to TRBJ1-4, with D perhaps TRBD1 (6 bases). The germline gives CDR1 MNHEY, CDR2 SVGAGI. The CDR3 extends over 14 amino acids. Trimming removed 6 bases at V and 8 bases at J, with 16 bases between. CDR3 loop: CASSPGTLQEKLFF. CDR3 nucleotide sequence: TGTGCCAGCAGCCCAGGGACACTGCAGGAAAAACTGTTTTTT.

The V and J genes are TRBV3-1 (or the pseudogene TRBV3-2) and TRBJ2-1, with D possibly matching TRBD2 (7 bases). CDR3 length equals 16 residues. Germline V lookup: CDR1 LGHDT, CDR2 YNNKEL (reference sequence). Trimming pared 0 bases from V and 3 bases from J, leaving 12 bases between. The CDR3 is CASSQDGGGSYNEQFF. In DNA form, the CDR3 reads TGTGCCAGCAGCCAAGATGGGGGCGGGAGCTACAATGAGCAGTTCTTC.

The V gene is TRBV11-3, the J gene TRBJ2-3; a possible D gene is TRBD2 (7 bases). The CDR3 contains 17 residues. The germline V and J ends were trimmed by 3 bases and 6 bases, with 22 bases remaining between them. Germline V CDR1 and CDR2: SGHNT, YENEEA. This chain's CDR3 is CASSFGKLGGPGDTQYF. CDR3 nucleotide sequence: TGTGCCAGCAGCTTTGGGAAGTTGGGGGGGCCTGGCGATACGCAGTATTTT.

There are many counts of this clone. The V call is TRBV3-1 (or the pseudogene TRBV3-2), the J call TRBJ2-2, with 10 bases fitting TRBD2. The CDR3 totals 20 residues. Germline V lookup: CDR1 LGHDT, CDR2 YNNKEL (reference sequence). Germline trimming cut 1 base from V and 0 bases from J; bases unmatched to any gene: 11. CDR3 residues: CASSQARLAGDIANTGELFF. CDR3 bases: TGTGCCAGCAGCCAAGCTCGTCTAGCGGGGGATATCGCGAACACCGGGGAGCTGTTTTTT.

The chain recombines TRBV5-1 with TRBJ1-2, with D possibly being TRBD1 (5 bases). Germline CDR1 and CDR2: SGHRS and YFSETQ. This CDR3 is 13 amino acids long. Trimming cost V 3 bases and J 7 bases, with 13 bases left between them. For the CDR3, the DNA is TGCGCCAGCAGCTCGACAGACTTACTTGGCTACACCTTC. As protein: CASSSTDLLGYTF.

The rearrangement joins TRBV30 to TRBJ2-3; D might be TRBD2 (5 bases). This CDR3 is 13 amino acids long. Trimming left V 8 bases short and J 1 base short, with 13 bases between. CDR1 and CDR2 from the germline V gene are GTSNPN and SVGIG (reference sequence). Here the CDR3 reads CAQRLRGTDTQYF. The CDR3 DNA is TGTGCCCAGCGGTTGCGGGGCACAGATACGCAGTATTTT. Supplemented by reference TRBV30 and TRBJ2-3, the full variable domain reads SQTIHQWPATLVQPVGSPLSLECTVEGTSNPNLYWYRQAAGRGLQLLFYSVGIGQISSEVPQNLSASRPQDRQFILSSKKLLLSDSGFYLCAQRLRGTDTQYFGPGTRLTVL.

V usage is TRBV19 and J usage is TRBJ1-5; 8 bases fit TRBD1. The length of the CDR3 is 14 residues. J lost 2 bases, V lost 6 bases, and 3 bases had no gene match. Germline CDR1 and CDR2: LNHDA and SQIVND (reference sequence). CDR3 amino acids: CASSYRGGNQPQHF. The CDR3 DNA is TGTGCCAGTAGCTACAGGGGGGGCAATCAGCCCCAGCATTTT.

V gene TRBV7-2 combines with J gene TRBJ2-5; tentative D call: TRBD1 (5 bases). The CDR3 spans 18 residues. Trimming cost V 2 bases and J 7 bases, with 26 bases left between them. Germline values: CDR1 SGHTA, CDR2 FQGNSA. As DNA, the CDR3 is TGTGCCAGCAGCTTAAATTATATGACAGCCTCCGCGCCTGGGACCCAGTACTTC. Its protein product is CASSLNYMTASAPGTQYF.